The rows below give T cell receptor beta chains drawn from one sample of a study of neurological immune-mediated disorders. TCRdb ran MiXCR on the 5' RACE reads and lists one entry per CDR3 protein. The sample yields 28,000 or so distinct CDR3 sequences, roughly 14% seen once. The material sequenced was PBMCs. Receptor source: a man between 70 and 80 years old in good health. The CDR3 runs from the conserved cysteine through the conserved F or W. The D gene is left open where the match is weak. Rows give clone size only sometimes, using once, few, many, or a class for an expanded clone.

16,.,TRBV5-1,TRBJ2-7,many,CASSLEGDSTVNEQYF
16,TRBD2,TRBV7-2,TRBJ2-1,.,CASSLLAGHSYNEQFF
14,.,TRBV5-1,TRBJ2-7,many,CASSLSQGGLEQYF
15,TRBD1,TRBV12-3/TRBV12-4,TRBJ2-2,many,CASRDRGLATGELFF
15,TRBD1,TRBV20-1,TRBJ2-1,many,CSATTGTGPYNEQFF
15,.,TRBV11-3,TRBJ2-5,many,CASSLVGPALGTQYF
18,.,TRBV18,TRBJ1-3,many,CASSPTLVGGRSGNTIYF
15,.,TRBV7-2,TRBJ1-5,many,CASRPSVGSNQPQHF
11,.,TRBV12-3/TRBV12-4,TRBJ2-1,.,CASSLASEQFF
14,.,TRBV15,TRBJ1-4,.,CATSDRGPYEKLFF
14,TRBD1,TRBV19,TRBJ1-2,few,CASSRDSVLYGYTF
15,TRBD2,TRBV5-1,TRBJ2-5,many,CASSLGTSGGETQYF
13,.,TRBV20-1,TRBJ1-1,many,CSGLNRGSTEAFF
15,TRBD2,TRBV7-2,TRBJ2-3,many,CASSTTSASTDTQYF
14,.,TRBV10-3,TRBJ2-3,many,CAIRTAAGTDTQYF
15,TRBD2,TRBV6-6,TRBJ2-1,many,CASSDGGGSYNEQFF
13,.,TRBV20-1,TRBJ2-3,medium-sized,CSARPGGTDTQYF
15,.,TRBV20-1,TRBJ2-3,many,CSARDGRGATDTQYF
15,TRBD1,TRBV5-1,TRBJ1-2,many,CASSWTGQSNYGYTF
14,.,TRBV7-3,TRBJ2-1,many,CASSLSRFGNEQFF
13,.,TRBV3-1,TRBJ1-2,many,CASSQDEVDGYTF
15,.,TRBV29-1,TRBJ2-3,.,CSVEEGVGITDTQYF
14,TRBD1,TRBV10-3,TRBJ1-5,many,CVISEGTGGQPQHF
17,TRBD1,TRBV7-9,TRBJ2-4,.,CASSMTGGVWAKNIQYF
16,.,TRBV9,TRBJ1-6,many,CASSVDITGENSPLHF
16,.,TRBV20-1,TRBJ1-5,many,CSARGLGPLGNQPQHF
14,.,TRBV7-8,TRBJ1-2,many,CASSSRAGSYGYTF
14,.,TRBV20-1,TRBJ2-5,many,CSAVDRRGSETQYF
17,TRBD2,TRBV7-2,TRBJ2-3,many,CASSLWSAGGGRDTQYF
16,.,TRBV4-3,TRBJ2-1,.,CASSQDFGGRGNEQLF
15,TRBD2,TRBV5-1,TRBJ2-2,few,CASSLDKGGTGELFF
15,.,TRBV28,TRBJ1-6,many,CASSPPHLVNSPLHF
13,.,TRBV20-1,TRBJ1-4,many,CSARSSYNEKLFF
12,.,TRBV28,TRBJ1-2,many,CASSLRLYGYTF
12,.,TRBV3-1,TRBJ2-5,.,CASSRIAETQYF
14,TRBD1,TRBV6-4,TRBJ2-1,many,CASSDGTGVNEQFF
17,.,TRBV28,TRBJ2-6,.,CVSISSEERSGANVLTF
16,.,TRBV28,TRBJ2-2,many,CASRARDAWNTGELFF
14,.,TRBV6-2/TRBV6-3,TRBJ2-1,.,CANSYPRTINDQFF
13,.,TRBV20-1,TRBJ1-1,.,CSVGSPFWPEAFF
12,.,TRBV7-2,TRBJ2-3,many,CASSPTRDTQYF
18,TRBD1,TRBV7-3,TRBJ2-1,many,CASSLIRGTGGSYNEQFF
15,TRBD1,TRBV5-1,TRBJ1-4,many,CASSSGTGVTEKLFF
15,.,TRBV5-1,TRBJ2-7,many,CASSREPGLTYEQYF
14,.,TRBV15,TRBJ2-7,many,CATSREGVSYEQYF